This TCR beta chain was documented in a study of OX40 agonist ivuxolimab in advanced cancers. Assay: immunoSEQ multiplex PCR; the TCRdb copy retains only in-frame clones and omits some. The table records about 99,000 clones, roughly 95% of them present only once. The germline V gene encodes CDR1 SEHNR and CDR2 FQNEAQ (reference sequence). Trimming shortened V by 4 bases and J by 7 bases, and 16 bases separated the two germline ends. CDR3 length: 14 amino acids. This sequence originates from an adult with an advanced solid tumor such as melanoma, head and neck, liver or kidney cancer. The rearrangement links TRBV7-9 to TRBJ1-2; tentative D call: TRBD1 (5 bases). The material was CD4+ or CD8+ T cells sorted from blood, obtained in a trial of the OX40 agonist ivuxolimab. In nucleotides, the CDR3 is TGTGCCAGCAGCTACGTTTCAGGGTGGGGTGGCTACACCTTC. Protein sequence: CASSYVSGWGGYTF. Variable domain in full (rest from reference TRBV7-9 and TRBJ1-2): DTGVSQNPRHKITKRGQNVTFRCDPISEHNRLYWYRQTLGQGPEFLTYFQNEAQLEKSRLLSDRFSAERPKGSFSTLEIQRTEQGDSAMYLCASSYVSGWGGYTFGSGTRLTVV.